The clone carrying this T cell receptor (beta chain) was found many times. Antigen: not known. The CDR3 end falls 3 residues outside the read, so it is completed with the germline J gene. Replacement immunoglobulin had been given to every CVID subject for at least one year. This record belongs to a study of T cell clonality in common variable immunodeficiency. V lost 9 bases to trimming and J lost 9 bases, with 13 bases between them. The CDR3 has 11 amino acids. Germline values: CDR1 SGHNT, CDR2 YYREEE (reference sequence). Profiling relied on immunoSEQ multiplex PCR, and the TCRdb table lists in-frame clones only, not all of them. Sampling found 15,000 to 25,000 clones, none seen once. The study's findings and limits: Common variable immunodeficiency TCR beta sequences reportedly had fewer deletions and N-nucleotide insertions.

This TCR came from a human donor with common variable immunodeficiency. V is TRBV5-4 and J is TRBJ2-1, with D possibly TRBD1 on 6 matching bases. Sequenced input: peripheral blood mononuclear cells. CDR3 DNA, as far as it was read: TGTGCCATCCTCAGGGGTGCTGAG. It is translated as CAILRGAE. From start to end, the CDR3 is CAILRGAEQFF. Combining the CDR3 with reference TRBV5-4 and TRBJ2-1 gives the whole variable domain ETGVTQSPTHLIKTRGQQVTLRCSSQSGHNTVSWYQQALGQGPQFIFQYYREEENGRGNFPPRFSGLQFPNYSSELNVNALELDDSALYLCAILRGAEQFFGPGTRLTVL.